This entry is about one T cell receptor (beta chain). Produced via immunoSEQ multiplex PCR; TCRdb's table is partial and in-frame only. The data contain around 59,000 clones, roughly 83% of them seen just once; the ten biggest clones take up about 1.9%. The CDR3 consists of 15 residues. Germline-derived CDR1 and CDR2 are MDHEN and SYDVKM. With 6 bases clipped from V and 0 bases from J, the junction kept 2 bases outside the gene matches. The sample comes from a study of lymphopenia after photon versus proton radiotherapy. The sequence was collected from a man aged 60 to 69 with pancreatic cancer. The V call is TRBV28, the J call TRBJ2-1; 10 nucleotides line up with TRBD2. The sequencing here drew on peripheral blood, taken from a patient treated with proton-based radiotherapy. The CDR3 region is CASRASGSSYNEQFF. CDR3 bases: TGTGCCAGCAGGGCTAGCGGGAGCTCCTACAATGAGCAGTTCTTC. Together with reference TRBV28 and TRBJ2-1, the CDR3 gives the full variable domain: DVKVTQSSRYLVKRTGEKVFLECVQDMDHENMFWYRQDPGLGLRLIYFSYDVKMKEKGDIPEGYSVSREKKERFSLILESASTNQTSMYLCASRASGSSYNEQFFGPGTRLTVL.